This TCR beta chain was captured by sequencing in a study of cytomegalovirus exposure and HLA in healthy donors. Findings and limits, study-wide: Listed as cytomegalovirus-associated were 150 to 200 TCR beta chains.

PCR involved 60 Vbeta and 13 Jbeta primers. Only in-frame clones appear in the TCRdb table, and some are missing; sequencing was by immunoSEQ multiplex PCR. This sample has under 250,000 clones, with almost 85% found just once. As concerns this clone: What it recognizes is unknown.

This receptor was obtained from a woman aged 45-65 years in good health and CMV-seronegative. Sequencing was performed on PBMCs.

The CDR3 nucleotides read TGTGCCAGCAGCCCAGGACTAGTCGACACCACAGATACGCAGTATTTT. The encoded protein is CASSPGLVDTTDTQYF. The chain employs TRBV5-4 and TRBJ2-3; the match to TRBD2 covers 7 bases. The V gene end was trimmed by 4 bases and the J gene end by 2 bases; junction bases not matched to a gene: 10. The length of the CDR3 is 16 residues. The V gene's germline CDR1 is SGHNT and CDR2 YYREEE (reference sequence).